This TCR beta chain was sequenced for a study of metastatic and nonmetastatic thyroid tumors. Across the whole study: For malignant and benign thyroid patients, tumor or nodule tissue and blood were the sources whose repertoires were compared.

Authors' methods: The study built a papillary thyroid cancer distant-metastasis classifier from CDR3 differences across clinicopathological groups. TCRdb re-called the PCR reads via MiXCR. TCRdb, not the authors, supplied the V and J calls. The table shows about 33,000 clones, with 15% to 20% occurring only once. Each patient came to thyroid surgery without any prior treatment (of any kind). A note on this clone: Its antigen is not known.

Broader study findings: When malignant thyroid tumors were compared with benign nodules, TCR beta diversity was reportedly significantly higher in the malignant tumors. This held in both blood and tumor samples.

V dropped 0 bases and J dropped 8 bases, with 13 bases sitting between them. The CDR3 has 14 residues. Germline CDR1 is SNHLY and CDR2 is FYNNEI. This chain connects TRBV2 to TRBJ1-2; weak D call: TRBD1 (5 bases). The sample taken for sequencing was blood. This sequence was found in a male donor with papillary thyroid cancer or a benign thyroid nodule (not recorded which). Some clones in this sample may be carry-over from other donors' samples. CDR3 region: CASSEARQGEGYTF. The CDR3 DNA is TGTGCCAGCAGTGAAGCGCGGCAGGGTGAAGGCTACACCTTC.